The present T cell receptor beta chain was sequenced within a study of T cells expressing NK-cell markers. Study results and caveats: Where four donors were concerned, these clonotypes also led the CD3+CD56-NKG2C+ fraction. Dominant NKG2C+ clonotypes made up about 1.0-7.5% of CD8+ T cells in 5 or 6 donors.

After re-calling the 5' RACE reads, TCRdb lists one entry per CDR3 protein, DNA absent. This repertoire comprises about 260,000 distinct CDR3 sequences; its ten largest clones make up roughly 4.2%. Germline values: CDR1 WSHSY, CDR2 SAAADI. The CDR3 is 16 residues long. Of note for this clonotype: Its target is not known.

This receptor was taken from a woman aged 18 to 69 in good health. The sequenced material came from blood T cells: a sorted CD56 or NKG2C T cell subset, CD4+ or CD8+ T cells, or bulk PBMC T cells (not recorded which). J is TRBJ2-5 and V is TRBV10-2; TCRdb proposes TRBD1, but this gene call is untestable without DNA. The CDR3 sequence: CASSSTGTGVLKTQYF.